A selection of T cell receptor beta chains follows, all from one sample in a study of cytomegalovirus exposure and HLA in healthy donors. TCRdb keeps only in-frame clones here, not all; method: immunoSEQ multiplex PCR. The profile shows some 98,000 clones, about 90% of them singletons. The source material was PBMCs. These receptors were obtained from a young man in good health and CMV-seropositive. The CDR3 runs from the conserved cysteine through the conserved F or W. Each record gives: clone size, D gene, CDR3 length, V gene, J gene, CDR3 protein, CDR3 DNA. The D gene is left open where the match is weak. A row's size may be missing; if present it is once, few, many or a size class.

>once|-|16|TRBV2|TRBJ2-7
CASSRLIGIEGYEQYF
TGTGCCAGCAGTCGCCTTATAGGTATAGAGGGCTACGAGCAGTACTTC
>-|-|14|TRBV9|TRBJ1-2
CASSVGPGGFGYTF
TGTGCCAGCAGCGTAGGACCTGGCGGGTTTGGCTACACCTTC
>-|TRBD2|14|TRBV2|TRBJ2-7
CAGKREGPLHEQYF
TGTGCCGGAAAGCGGGAGGGCCCTCTCCACGAGCAGTACTTC
>-|-|14|TRBV4-3|TRBJ2-3
CASSQATPGDTQYF
TGCGCCAGCAGCCAAGCTACGCCCGGAGATACGCAGTATTTT
>once|-|15|TRBV5-8|TRBJ1-1
CASSFKGHWNTEAFF
TGTGCCAGCAGCTTTAAGGGACACTGGAACACTGAAGCTTTCTTT
>-|TRBD1|18|TRBV15|TRBJ2-7
CATSRYTGGEGPIYEQYF
TGTGCCACCAGCAGATACACAGGGGGCGAGGGACCGATCTACGAGCAGTACTTC
>-|TRBD2|14|TRBV7-3|TRBJ2-2
CASSRSGGAGELFF
TGTGCCAGCAGCCGTAGCGGGGGGGCCGGGGAGCTGTTTTTT
>-|-|17|TRBV19|TRBJ1-6
CASSIDLAGAYNSPLHF
TGTGCCAGTAGTATAGATCTGGCAGGGGCCTATAATTCACCCCTCCACTTT
>-|-|12|TRBV5-4|TRBJ2-5
CASSPNGETQYF
TGTGCCAGCAGCCCAAACGGTGAGACCCAGTACTTC
>-|-|16|TRBV5-5|TRBJ1-6
CASSLARTASPSPLHF
TGTGCCAGCAGCTTGGCTAGGACAGCCTCCCCTTCACCCCTCCACTTT
>once|TRBD1|14|TRBV6-1|TRBJ2-1
CASRRDRGNNEQFF
TGTGCCAGCAGAAGGGACAGGGGGAACAATGAGCAGTTCTTC
>-|-|14|TRBV9|TRBJ1-4
CASSATNSNEKLFF
TGTGCCAGCAGCGCAACGAACTCTAATGAAAAACTGTTTTTT
>once|TRBD2|13|TRBV25-1|TRBJ2-3
CASLGRLAGTQYF
TGTGCCAGCCTAGGACGACTAGCGGGGACGCAGTATTTT
>-|-|14|TRBV7-2|TRBJ2-5
CASSLRGRGETQYF
TGTGCCAGCAGCTTACGCGGCAGGGGAGAGACCCAGTACTTC
>-|TRBD2|17|TRBV7-2|TRBJ2-2
CASSPSRLAGVSGELFF
TGTGCCAGCAGCCCCAGCCGCCTAGCGGGAGTATCCGGGGAGCTGTTTTTT
>-|TRBD1|12|TRBV27|TRBJ2-1
CAIRDRGNEQFF
TGTGCCATACGTGACAGGGGCAATGAGCAGTTCTTC
>-|-|16|TRBV9|TRBJ2-1
CASSVEGVLPYNEQFF
TGTGCCAGCAGCGTAGAGGGAGTTCTTCCCTACAATGAGCAGTTCTTC
>once|TRBD1|14|TRBV5-4|TRBJ1-2
CASSWDRAFYGYTF
TGTGCCAGCAGCTGGGACAGGGCATTCTATGGCTACACCTTC
>-|TRBD2|15|TRBV5-1|TRBJ2-1
CASSSEGTTLNEQFF
TGCGCCAGCAGCTCGGAAGGGACTACCCTCAATGAGCAGTTCTTC
>-|TRBD2|13|TRBV29-1|TRBJ2-2
CSVNQGGTGELFF
TGCAGCGTTAATCAGGGAGGGACCGGGGAGCTGTTTTTT
>-|TRBD2|18|TRBV14|TRBJ2-2
CASSPLSGGALNTGELFF
TGTGCCAGCAGCCCACTTAGCGGGGGGGCTTTGAACACCGGGGAGCTGTTTTTT
>once|-|14|TRBV11-2|TRBJ2-5
CASSLVSAQGTQYF
TGTGCCAGCAGCTTAGTATCAGCACAGGGTACCCAGTACTTC
>-|-|13|TRBV2|TRBJ2-1
CASRSAGYNEQFF
TGTGCCAGCAGAAGCGCTGGTTACAATGAGCAGTTCTTC
>once|-|15|TRBV7-3|TRBJ2-3
CASSLFAGNTDTQYF
TGTGCCAGCAGCTTGTTTGCGGGGAACACAGATACGCAGTATTTT
>-|-|15|TRBV2|TRBJ2-3
CASSEARLFTDTQYF
TGTGCCAGCAGTGAAGCGCGTCTTTTCACAGATACGCAGTATTTT
>-|TRBD1|15|TRBV4-3|TRBJ1-6
CASSQGDRVGSPLHF
TGCGCCAGCAGCCAAGGTGACAGGGTTGGATCACCCCTCCACTTT
>-|TRBD1|15|TRBV29-1|TRBJ2-2
CSVHAGTGTTGELFF
TGCAGCGTCCATGCCGGGACAGGGACCACCGGGGAGCTGTTTTTT
>-|-|13|TRBV29-1|TRBJ2-7
CSVLLTGSYEQYF
TGCAGCGTCCTCCTGACTGGATCCTACGAGCAGTACTTC
>few|TRBD2|14|TRBV11-2|TRBJ2-7
CASSFQLGRYEQYF
TGTGCCAGCAGCTTTCAGCTCGGGAGGTACGAGCAGTACTTC
>-|-|15|TRBV9|TRBJ2-3
CASSVGQVSTDTQYF
TGTGCCAGCAGCGTAGGGCAGGTCAGCACAGATACGCAGTATTTT
>-|TRBD1|13|TRBV18|TRBJ2-1
CASSHPDRIQQFF
TGTGCCAGCTCACACCCGGACAGGATACAGCAGTTCTTC
>-|TRBD1|15|TRBV5-1|TRBJ1-4
CASSIAGTANEKLFF
TGCGCCAGCAGCATAGCCGGGACAGCGAATGAAAAACTGTTTTTT
>-|TRBD1|16|TRBV11-3|TRBJ2-3
CASSTRERTGADTQYF
TGTGCCAGCAGCACAAGGGAAAGGACAGGGGCAGATACGCAGTATTTT
>-|TRBD2|15|TRBV7-6|TRBJ2-1
CASSWGDGLAEEQFF
TGTGCCAGCAGCTGGGGGGACGGACTAGCGGAAGAGCAGTTCTTC
>few|TRBD1|16|TRBV5-4|TRBJ2-5
CASSIYRVGGKETQYF
TGTGCCAGCAGCATATACAGGGTAGGGGGCAAAGAGACCCAGTACTTC
>once|-|13|TRBV15|TRBJ1-3
CATSRDQGNTIYF
TGTGCCACCAGCAGAGATCAAGGAAACACCATATATTTT
>-|-|11|TRBV11-3|TRBJ2-7
CASSFGAEQYF
TGTGCCAGCAGCTTTGGGGCGGAACAGTACTTC
>-|-|13|TRBV11-1|TRBJ1-1
CASSLVRETEAFF
TGTGCCAGCAGCTTAGTCAGGGAAACTGAAGCTTTCTTT
>-|TRBD2|18|TRBV7-2|TRBJ2-2
CASSLDPSGGLNTGELFF
TGTGCCAGCAGCTTAGATCCTAGCGGGGGGCTAAACACCGGGGAGCTGTTTTTT
>-|TRBD2|17|TRBV7-6|TRBJ2-1
CASSSNPGLAKNNEQFF
TGTGCCAGCAGCTCCAATCCGGGACTAGCGAAAAACAATGAGCAGTTCTTC
>-|TRBD2|16|TRBV7-9|TRBJ2-3
CASSFPPGRAADTQYF
TGTGCCAGCAGCTTCCCCCCAGGGAGGGCCGCAGATACGCAGTATTTT
>-|-|17|TRBV21-1|TRBJ2-3
CASSKGTSERRLNTQYF
TGTGCCAGCAGCAAAGGGACTAGCGAGAGACGACTGAATACGCAGTATTTT
>few|TRBD1|16|TRBV12-5|TRBJ2-7
CASGLGQGPLSYEQYF
TGTGCTAGTGGCCTCGGACAGGGCCCCCTCTCCTACGAGCAGTACTTC
>-|TRBD2|18|TRBV7-9|TRBJ2-1
CASRTGLAVPSSYNEQFF
TGTGCCAGCAGGACCGGACTAGCGGTCCCGAGCTCCTACAATGAGCAGTTCTTC
>-|-|15|TRBV29-1|TRBJ2-7
CSVEMATESSYEQYF
TGCAGCGTTGAAATGGCGACAGAGAGCTCCTACGAGCAGTACTTC